This T cell receptor beta chain originates from a study of cytomegalovirus exposure and HLA in healthy donors. Findings of the study overall: Analysis was carried out at a later point, and it linked a missense DCLRE1C variant to TCR beta V- and J-gene trimming. A later analysis by the authors found several of the most significant clusters apparently linked to common viral pathogens. There were some V segments, including TRBV6-2 and TRBV6-3, excluded as indistinguishable.

Notes on this clone: What it recognizes is unknown.

The CDR3 totals 19 residues. The PCR contained 60 Vbeta and 13 Jbeta primers. Profiling relied on immunoSEQ multiplex PCR, and the TCRdb table lists in-frame clones only, not all of them. The top ten hold approximately 3% of the sample, which has about 54,000 clones, under 90% seen once. The V and J genes are TRBV21-1 and TRBJ2-3; the table calls TRBD1, which could not be checked here. TRBV21-1 is an annotated pseudogene. The TCR sequence derives from a woman between 18 and 29 years old in good health and CMV-seronegative. The sequenced sample consisted of PBMCs. The DNA for the CDR3 is TGTGCCAGCAGCAAAAAAAAGGGGGAGAGGGCCGGTGTGACAGATACGCAGTATTTT. Translating gives CASSKKKGERAGVTDTQYF.